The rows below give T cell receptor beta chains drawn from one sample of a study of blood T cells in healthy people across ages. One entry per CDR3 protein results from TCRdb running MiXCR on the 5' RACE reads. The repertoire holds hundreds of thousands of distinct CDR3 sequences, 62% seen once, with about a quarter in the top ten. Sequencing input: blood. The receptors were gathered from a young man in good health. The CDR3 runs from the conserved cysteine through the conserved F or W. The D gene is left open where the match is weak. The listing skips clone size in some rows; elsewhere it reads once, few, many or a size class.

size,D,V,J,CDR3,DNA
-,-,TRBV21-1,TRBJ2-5,CASSKWTVYQETQYF,TGTGCCAGCAGCAAATGGACAGTGTACCAAGAGACCCAGTACTTC
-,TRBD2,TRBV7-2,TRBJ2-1,CAGSSTSGGNGEQFF,TGTGCCGGCAGCTCGACTAGCGGGGGGAACGGTGAGCAGTTCTTC
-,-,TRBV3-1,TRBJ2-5,CACSLPRGTQYF,TGTGCCTGCTCCCTGCCTCGCGGGACCCAGTACTTC
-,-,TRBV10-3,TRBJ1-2,CAISALGPNYGYTF,TGTGCCATCAGTGCGTTAGGCCCTAACTATGGCTACACCTTC
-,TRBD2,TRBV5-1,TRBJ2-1,CASSPIAGVPNEQFF,TGCGCCAGCAGCCCCATAGCGGGAGTCCCTAATGAGCAGTTCTTC
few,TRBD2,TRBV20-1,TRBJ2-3,CSAAGTSGRNTDTQYF,TGCAGTGCTGCCGGGACTAGCGGGAGAAACACAGATACGCAGTATTTT
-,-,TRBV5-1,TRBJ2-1,CASSSQGGDYNEQFF,TGCGCCAGCAGCTCCCAAGGGGGGGATTACAATGAGCAGTTCTTC
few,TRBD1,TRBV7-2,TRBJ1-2,CASSRAGGNYGYTF,TGTGCCAGCAGCCGTGCAGGGGGCAACTATGGCTACACCTTC
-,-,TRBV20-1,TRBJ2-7,CSARRTHGPPLYEQYF,TGCAGTGCTAGGAGGACCCACGGTCCCCCACTCTACGAGCAGTACTTC
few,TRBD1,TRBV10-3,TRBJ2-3,CAISEATGVADTQYF,TGTGCCATCAGTGAAGCGACAGGGGTGGCAGATACGCAGTATTTT
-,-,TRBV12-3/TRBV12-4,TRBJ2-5,CASSPSAETQYF,TGTGCCAGCAGTCCCTCAGCGGAGACCCAGTACTTC
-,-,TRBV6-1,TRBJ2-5,CAGASQNQETQYF,TGTGCCGGGGCTTCACAGAACCAAGAGACCCAGTACTTC
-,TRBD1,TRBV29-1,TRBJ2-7,CSVDSGQSYEQYF,TGCAGCGTCGACTCGGGACAGTCCTACGAGCAGTACTTC
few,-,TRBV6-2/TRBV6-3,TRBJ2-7,CASSLKRLTSYEQYF,TGTGCCAGCAGTTTGAAGAGGCTCACCTCCTACGAGCAGTACTTC
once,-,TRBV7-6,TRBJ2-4,CASSLEPGLAKNIQYF,TGTGCCAGCAGCTTAGAACCGGGGTTAGCCAAAAACATTCAGTACTTC
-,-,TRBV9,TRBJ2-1,CASSVRGPGNEQFF,TGTGCCAGCAGCGTGAGGGGTCCCGGCAATGAGCAGTTCTTC
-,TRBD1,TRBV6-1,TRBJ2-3,CASSEVRDRATDTQYF,TGTGCCAGCAGTGAAGTCCGGGACAGGGCGACAGATACGCAGTATTTT
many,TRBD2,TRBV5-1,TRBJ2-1,CASSLEGLAPDEQFF,TGCGCCAGCAGCTTGGAGGGACTAGCGCCCGATGAGCAGTTCTTC
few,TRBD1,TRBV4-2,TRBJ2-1,CASSHRTGQYNEQFF,TGTGCCAGCAGCCACCGGACAGGGCAATACAATGAGCAGTTCTTC
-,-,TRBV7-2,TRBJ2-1,CASSLAVGNWNEQFF,TGTGCCAGCAGTTTAGCTGTGGGAAACTGGAATGAGCAGTTCTTC
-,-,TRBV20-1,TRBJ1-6,CSARLDSPLHF,TGCAGTGCTAGGCTGGATTCACCCCTCCACTTT
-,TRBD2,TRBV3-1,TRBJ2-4,CASSQGLAGVQYF,TGTGCCAGCAGCCAAGGACTAGCGGGGGTGCAGTACTTC
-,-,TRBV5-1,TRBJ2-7,CASSGGFFGQYF,TGCGCCAGCAGCGGAGGCTTCTTCGGGCAGTACTTC
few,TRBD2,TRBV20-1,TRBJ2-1,CSAPLGAGTSGGNEQFF,TGCAGTGCCCCCCTGGGGGCCGGGACTAGCGGGGGCAATGAGCAGTTCTTC
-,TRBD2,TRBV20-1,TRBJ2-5,CSAMGPTSGQETQYF,TGCAGTGCTATGGGACCGACTAGCGGTCAAGAGACCCAGTACTTC
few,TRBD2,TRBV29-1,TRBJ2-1,CSVLAGGLNNEQFF,TGCAGCGTGCTAGCGGGGGGGTTAAATAATGAGCAGTTCTTC
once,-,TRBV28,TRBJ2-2,CASSPSTGRANTGELFF,TGTGCCAGCAGTCCCTCGACAGGGAGGGCGAACACCGGGGAGCTGTTTTTT
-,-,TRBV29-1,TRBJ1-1,CSATNGNTEAFF,TGCAGCGCCACAAATGGGAACACTGAAGCTTTCTTT
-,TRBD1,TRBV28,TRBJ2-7,CASSLTGTGGSYEQYF,TGTGCCAGCAGCCTGACCGGGACAGGGGGCTCCTACGAGCAGTACTTC
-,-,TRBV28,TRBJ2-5,CASSAPGSQETQYF,TGTGCCAGCAGTGCACCGGGATCCCAAGAGACCCAGTACTTC
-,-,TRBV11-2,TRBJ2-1,CASSSPLARNEQFF,TGTGCCAGCAGCTCCCCACTAGCACGCAATGAGCAGTTCTTC
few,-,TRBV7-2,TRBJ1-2,CASSLGRPSSYGYTF,TGTGCCAGCAGCTTAGGCAGGCCGAGTAGCTATGGCTACACCTTC
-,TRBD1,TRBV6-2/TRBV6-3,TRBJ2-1,CVSRKGGQETQFF,TGTGTCAGCAGAAAAGGGGGCCAAGAGACCCAGTTCTTC
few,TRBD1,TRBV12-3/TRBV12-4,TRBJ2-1,CASSVWTGRSYNEQFF,TGTGCCAGCAGTGTTTGGACAGGGCGGTCCTACAATGAGCAGTTCTTC
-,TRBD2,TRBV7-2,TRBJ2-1,CASSFLRLAGGNNEQFF,TGTGCCAGCAGCTTCCTACGACTAGCGGGGGGAAACAATGAGCAGTTCTTC
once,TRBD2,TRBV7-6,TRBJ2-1,CASSLAIAGGRYNEQFF,TGTGCCAGCAGCTTAGCGATAGCGGGGGGGCGCTACAATGAGCAGTTCTTC
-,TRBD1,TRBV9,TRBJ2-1,CASSVVRDRGDEQFF,TGTGCCAGCAGCGTAGTAAGGGACAGGGGCGATGAGCAGTTCTTC
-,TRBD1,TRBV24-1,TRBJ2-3,CALGTGGSTDTQYF,TGTGCCTTAGGGACAGGGGGTAGCACAGATACGCAGTATTTT
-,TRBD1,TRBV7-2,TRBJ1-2,CASSFSGTGKGYTF,TGTGCCAGCAGCTTCTCCGGGACAGGGAAAGGCTACACCTTC